A single sample gave rise to the 20 T cell receptor beta chains below, sequenced in a study of blood T cell repertoires in COVID-19. Using immunoSEQ multiplex PCR, the repertoire was profiled, and TCRdb retains in-frame clones only, with some absent. The sample includes some 250,000 clones, around three quarters of them seen just once. Sample: peripheral blood. The receptors were gathered from a woman older than 75 with acute or convalescent COVID-19.

There are a few counts of this clone. The chain links TRBV7-2 to TRBJ2-3; 8 bases agree with TRBD1. V shed 5 bases and J 1 base; nucleotides not matched to a gene: 5. This CDR3 is 15 amino acids long. In germline, CDR1 is SGHTA, CDR2 FQGNSA. The CDR3 here is CASSGRGLGTDTQYF. CDR3 nucleotide sequence: TGTGCCAGCAGCGGCAGGGGGCTTGGCACAGATACGCAGTATTTT.

The J gene is TRBJ1-4, the V gene TRBV7-2; 7 positions match TRBD1. CDR1 and CDR2 from the germline V gene are SGHTA and FQGNSA. The CDR3 runs 15 residues. The trim removed 5 bases at V and 7 bases at J, leaving 10 bases unmatched. This chain's CDR3 is CASSPQGGGGEKLFF. CDR3 in DNA: TGTGCCAGCAGCCCCCAGGGGGGTGGGGGTGAAAAACTGTTTTTT.

The chain links TRBV20-1 to TRBJ2-5, with D possibly TRBD2 on 6 matching bases. The germline V and J ends were trimmed by 6 bases and 7 bases, with 12 bases remaining between them. The length of the CDR3 is 11 residues. CDR1 and CDR2 from the germline V gene are DFQATT and SNEGSKA (reference sequence). CDR3 protein: CSAWAGRTQYF. For the CDR3, the DNA is TGCAGTGCGTGGGCGGGACGGACCCAGTACTTC.

The J gene is TRBJ2-3, the V gene TRBV5-1; TRBD2 agrees at 13 bases. This CDR3 is built from 15 residues. Germline V gives CDR1 SGHRS, CDR2 YFSETQ. V was pared by 4 bases and J by 4 bases, with 3 bases of the junction left unmatched. CDR3 amino acids: CASSPTSGRSDTQYF. In DNA, the CDR3 is TGCGCCAGCAGCCCGACTAGCGGGAGGTCAGATACGCAGTATTTT.

This chain joins TRBV19 and TRBJ1-2, with D possibly TRBD1 on 6 matching bases. Between the trimmed V and J ends, which lost 6 bases and 0 bases, there was a span of 17 bases. The CDR3 contains 16 residues. CDR1 is LNHDA, CDR2 SQIVND, per germline (reference sequence). The CDR3 loop reads CASSSRRQVSNYGYTF. In nucleotides, the CDR3 is TGTGCCAGTAGCTCCCGTCGACAGGTCTCTAACTATGGCTACACCTTC.

The CDR3 region has the DNA TGCGCCAGCAGATCGACAGGGGGCAAGAATAATTCACCCCTCCACTTT. Its translation: CASRSTGGKNNSPLHF. The chain has TRBV5-1 and TRBJ1-6; 10 nucleotides line up with TRBD1. The V segment lost 5 bases and the J segment 5 bases; nucleotides outside the gene matches: 7. The length of the CDR3 is 16 residues. CDR1 and CDR2 from the germline V gene are SGHRS and YFSETQ.

The chain's CDR3 is CASSILRGRGGNQPQHF. The CDR3 coding sequence is TGTGCCAGTAGTATCCTGCGGGGCCGGGGGGGCAATCAGCCCCAGCATTTT. The chain recombines TRBV19 with TRBJ1-5, with a tentative D call TRBD1 (5 bases). In germline, CDR1 is LNHDA, CDR2 SQIVND (reference sequence). V was clipped by 3 bases and J by 2 bases, with 17 bases between them. The CDR3 covers 17 residues.

The chain joins TRBV10-2 to TRBJ1-2, with a tentative D call TRBD1 (6 bases). The CDR3 loop spans 15 amino acids. V lost 3 bases and J lost 8, with 19 bases in between. Germline CDR1 reads WSHSY; CDR2 reads SAAADI. The CDR3 spells CASSEWETGGEGYTF. The CDR3 nucleotides read TGCGCCAGCAGTGAATGGGAGACAGGAGGAGAAGGCTACACCTTC.

The rearrangement joins TRBV2 to TRBJ1-1; tentative D call: TRBD1 (5 bases). CDR1 is SNHLY and CDR2 is FYNNEI in the germline V gene. The length of the CDR3 is 14 residues. V lost 3 bases and J lost 7, with 15 bases in between. The CDR3 nucleotides read TGTGCCAGCAGTGAGCGGGGCTTAGTGGGTGAAGCTTTCTTT. This codes for CASSERGLVGEAFF.

The chain is built from TRBV6-5 and TRBJ1-2; D perhaps matches TRBD1 (6 bases). CDR1 MNHEY and CDR2 SVGAGI come from the germline V gene. This CDR3 has 14 residues. Trimming took 7 bases from V and 4 from J, leaving 16 bases between them. The CDR3 spells CASTRQVMGYGYTF. The DNA for the CDR3 is TGTGCCAGCACACGACAGGTCATGGGCTATGGCTACACCTTC.

V and J are TRBV2 and TRBJ2-3; D remains unclear. The CDR3 has 14 residues. Trimming removed 4 bases at V and 0 bases at J, with 8 bases between. From germline, CDR1 is SNHLY and CDR2 FYNNEI. CDR3 sequence: CASSVVASTDTQYF. In DNA, the CDR3 is TGTGCCAGCAGTGTGGTAGCTAGCACAGATACGCAGTATTTT.

The chain links TRBV3-1 (or the pseudogene TRBV3-2) to TRBJ1-1, with unresolved D. Between the trimmed V and J ends, which lost 5 bases and 7 bases, there was a span of 14 bases. The length of the CDR3 is 13 residues. The V gene's germline CDR1 is LGHDT and CDR2 YNNKEL (reference sequence). For the CDR3, the DNA is TGTGCCAGCAGCTCGTTCACGAGTGGTGAAGCTTTCTTT. It codes for CASSSFTSGEAFF.

The rearrangement links TRBV18 to TRBJ2-5; D ambiguous. Trimming shortened V by 3 bases and J by 5 bases, and 7 bases separated the two germline ends. This CDR3 has 12 residues. Germline V gene lookup returns CDR1 KGHSH and CDR2 LQKENI. This CDR3 is CASSPGTETQYF. Here the CDR3 DNA reads TGTGCCAGCTCACCGGGCACCGAGACCCAGTACTTC.

This chain uses TRBV29-1 with TRBJ2-1; TRBD2 is a possible D gene (5 bases). CDR1 is SQVTM, CDR2 ANQGSEA, per germline. The CDR3 sequence is 14 residues long. V was pared by 4 bases and J by 4 bases, with 14 bases between. Here the CDR3 reads CSVGNRAGYNEQFF. In DNA form, the CDR3 reads TGCAGCGTTGGTAACCGCGCGGGTTACAATGAGCAGTTCTTC.

The chain recombines TRBV7-9 with TRBJ2-4; 7 bases are shared with TRBD2. The germline V gene has CDR1 SEHNR and CDR2 FQNEAQ (reference sequence). With V trimmed by 1 base and J by 5 bases, 5 bases remained unmatched. This CDR3 has 15 residues. In DNA form, the CDR3 reads TGTGCCAGCAGCTTAGTTGGGAGGGACGAAAACATTCAGTACTTC. As protein: CASSLVGRDENIQYF.

The chain links TRBV5-1 to TRBJ2-7; 10 bases match TRBD2. This CDR3 has 18 residues. Germline CDR1 is SGHRS and CDR2 is YFSETQ. V lost 0 bases to trimming and J lost 2 bases; unmatched junction nucleotides: 11. In DNA form, the CDR3 reads TGCGCCAGCAGCTTGGCCCTAGCGGGAGTCAATTCCCCCTACGAGCAGTACTTC. It specifies CASSLALAGVNSPYEQYF.

The V call is TRBV6-2 or TRBV6-3, the J call TRBJ1-2, with TRBD1 as a possible D gene (5 bases). Germline lookup yields CDR1 MNHEY and CDR2 SVGEGT. This CDR3 region has 14 residues. Trimming took 0 bases from V and 5 from J, leaving 10 bases between them. CDR3 residues: CASSYSQVGYGYTF. CDR3 DNA: TGTGCCAGCAGTTACTCACAGGTTGGATATGGCTACACCTTC.

This clone is a singleton in its sample. This rearrangement joins TRBV12-5 to TRBJ2-7; the D gene is possibly TRBD2 (6 bases). The CDR3 spans 15 residues. Between the trimmed V and J ends, which lost 3 bases and 0 bases, there was a span of 12 bases. Germline CDR1 LGHNT, CDR2 FRNRAP. CDR3 sequence (DNA): TGTGCTAGTGGTTTTACTAGCTTGAGCTCCTACGAGCAGTACTTC. Translated, it gives CASGFTSLSSYEQYF.

The chain carries TRBV13 and TRBJ2-7; no firm D call. Between the trimmed V and J ends, which lost 5 bases and 3 bases, there was a span of 8 bases. This CDR3 contains 12 residues. Germline values: CDR1 PRHDT, CDR2 FYEKMQ (reference sequence). CDR3 nucleotides: TGTGCCAGCAGCGTGGCAGGCTACGAGCAGTACTTC. Protein sequence: CASSVAGYEQYF.

The chain joins TRBV7-8 to TRBJ2-4; no clear D. Germline assignment: CDR1 SGHVS and CDR2 FQNEAQ. The CDR3 contains 15 residues. The V gene lost 2 bases and the J gene lost 2 bases, with 10 bases spanning the gap. CDR3 bases: TGTGCCAGCAGCTTACCGGCAGGTACCAAAAACATTCAGTACTTC. Its translation is CASSLPAGTKNIQYF.